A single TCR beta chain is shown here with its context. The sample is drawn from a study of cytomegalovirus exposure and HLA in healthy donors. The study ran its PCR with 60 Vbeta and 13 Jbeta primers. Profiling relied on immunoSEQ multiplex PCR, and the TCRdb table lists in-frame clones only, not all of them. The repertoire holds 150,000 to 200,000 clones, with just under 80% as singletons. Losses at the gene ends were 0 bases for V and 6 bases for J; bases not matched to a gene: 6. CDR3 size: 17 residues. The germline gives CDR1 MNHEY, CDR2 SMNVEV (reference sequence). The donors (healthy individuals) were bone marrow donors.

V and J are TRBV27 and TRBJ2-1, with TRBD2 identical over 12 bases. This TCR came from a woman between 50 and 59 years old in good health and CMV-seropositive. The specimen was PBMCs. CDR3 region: CASSLSRLAGASNEQFF. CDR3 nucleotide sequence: TGTGCCAGCAGTTTATCGCGACTAGCGGGAGCTAGCAATGAGCAGTTCTTC.